The 13 T cell receptor beta chains reported below all come from one sample, sequenced in a study of a mutant IDH1 vaccine in newly diagnosed glioma. Sequenced by immunoSEQ multiplex PCR; TCRdb stores in-frame clones only, minus some. Seen here are tens of thousands of clones, around 76% observed once, and the top ten hold 3.8%. Time point specified: week 47, end of study. Each vaccine dose was 300 ug of mutant IDH1 20-mer peptide, with topical imiquimod. These receptors' targets are unknown. The specimen comprised PBMCs, sampled from a glioma patient whose treatment included an IDH1 peptide vaccine. These receptors were collected from a man aged 40-50 years with glioma. Some clones in this sample may be carry-over from other donors' samples.

The CDR3 reads CASSLGLAGGHEQYF. CDR3 coding DNA: TGCGCCAGCAGCTTGGGACTAGCGGGGGGGCACGAGCAGTACTTC. The V call is TRBV5-1, the J call TRBJ2-7; 14 bases agree with TRBD2. There are 15 residues in the CDR3. V lost 0 bases and J lost 5; bases outside the gene matches: 1. Germline CDR1 and CDR2: SGHRS and YFSETQ.

This chain joins TRBV6-5 and TRBJ1-5; possibly TRBD1 for D (6 bases). The CDR3 contains 14 residues. V was shortened by 2 bases and J by 3 bases, with 8 bases between the two germline ends. The germline CDR1 and CDR2 sequences are MNHEY and SVGAGI. This CDR3 is CASSYAGVNQPQHF. The CDR3 nucleotides read TGTGCCAGCAGTTACGCAGGGGTCAATCAGCCCCAGCATTTT.

The V and J genes are TRBV10-1 and TRBJ2-5, with TRBD1 matching 9 bases. The germline V gene has CDR1 WNHNN and CDR2 SYGVQD (reference sequence). V was clipped by 5 bases and J by 2 bases; unmatched bases: 6. The CDR3 spans 15 residues. The CDR3 is CASSIGTGNQETQYF. DNA for the CDR3: TGCGCCAGCAGTATCGGGACAGGGAATCAAGAGACCCAGTACTTC.

The chain is built from TRBV4-1 and TRBJ1-1; 7 nucleotides line up with TRBD1. The CDR3 has 15 amino acids. Germline V gene data show CDR1 as MGHRA and CDR2 as YSYEKL. With V trimmed by 1 base and J by 5 bases, 7 bases remained unmatched. The CDR3 DNA reads as TGCGCCAGCAGCCAAGCGGGACAGTCGAAAACTGAAGCTTTCTTT. It is translated as CASSQAGQSKTEAFF.

The CDR3 loop is CASSAGADQETQYF. The DNA for the CDR3 is TGTGCCAGCTCAGCAGGAGCGGACCAAGAGACCCAGTACTTC. This chain connects TRBV18 to TRBJ2-5, with a weak D call TRBD2 (5 bases). Germline-derived CDR1 and CDR2 are KGHSH and LQKENI. The CDR3 is made up of 14 amino acids. The V and J ends lost 5 bases and 0 bases respectively, with 10 bases between them.

The chain employs TRBV6-4 and TRBJ1-1; 7 bases match TRBD1. From germline, CDR1 is MRHNA and CDR2 SNTAGT. CDR3 length equals 13 residues. V lost 6 bases and J lost 4; bases outside the gene matches: 5. DNA for the CDR3: TGTGCCAGCAGGGGGGCAGGGGGCACTGAAGCTTTCTTT. The encoded protein is CASRGAGGTEAFF.

The chain links TRBV15 to TRBJ1-6, with D uncertain. Germline assignment: CDR1 LNHNV and CDR2 YYDKDF (reference sequence). This CDR3 is 15 amino acids long. V gave up 3 bases and J gave up 7 bases, with 13 bases separating them. CDR3 in amino acids: CATSRVNLANSPLHF. The CDR3 coding sequence is TGTGCCACCAGCAGGGTAAATTTGGCCAATTCACCCCTCCACTTT.

CDR3 residues: CASSFRPLNSPLHF. The CDR3 nucleotides read TGTGCCAGCAGCTTTCGGCCCTTAAATTCACCCCTCCACTTT. V usage is TRBV9 and J usage is TRBJ1-6, with D hard to call. V lost 4 bases, J lost 7 bases, and 12 bases lay in between. CDR3 length: 14 amino acids. CDR1 is SGDLS, CDR2 YYNGEE, per germline.

This clone came up once. The chain recombines TRBV23-1 with TRBJ1-5; D possibly corresponds to TRBD1 (5 bases). TRBV23-1 has ORF status, its function being uncertain. The CDR3 is made up of 14 amino acids. V lost 2 bases, J lost 7 bases, and 12 bases lay in between. CDR3 DNA sequence: TGCGCCAGCAGTCAAAGGAGCAGGGACCAGCCCCAGCATTTT. This sequence encodes CASSQRSRDQPQHF.

This chain links TRBV30 with TRBJ1-2, with a possible D match to TRBD1 (5 bases). Germline V CDR1 and CDR2: GTSNPN, SVGIG (reference sequence). Trimming shortened V by 0 bases and J by 3 bases, and 8 bases separated the two germline ends. This CDR3 has 13 amino acids. DNA of the CDR3: TGTGCCTGGAGTGTAGGCAGGGACTATGGCTACACCTTC. Its protein is CAWSVGRDYGYTF.

V gene TRBV29-1 combines with J gene TRBJ1-3; D is undetermined. Germline V gene data show CDR1 as SQVTM and CDR2 as ANQGSEA. CDR3 length: 15 amino acids. Trimming removed 0 bases from V and 0 bases from J, with 9 bases in between. DNA for the CDR3: TGCAGCGTTGAAGACACAAGCGACTCTGGAAACACCATATATTTT. Residues: CSVEDTSDSGNTIYF.

This sequence joins TRBV5-4 and TRBJ2-7; perhaps TRBD2 as D (5 bases). Germline CDR1 and CDR2: SGHNT and YYREEE (reference sequence). The CDR3 has 15 residues. V was clipped by 3 bases and J by 0 bases, with 13 bases between them. The chain's CDR3 is CASSYRTYSSYEQYF. DNA for the CDR3: TGTGCCAGCAGCTACCGGACTTATAGCTCCTACGAGCAGTACTTC.

V gene TRBV6-1 combines with J gene TRBJ1-4, with D perhaps TRBD1 (5 bases). Germline CDR1 MNHNS, CDR2 SASEGT. The CDR3 loop spans 15 amino acids. Trimming took off 3 bases at V and 6 bases at J, with 14 bases between the two ends. DNA for the CDR3: TGTGCCAGCAGTGAGACGGGGGTAGAGGATGAAAAACTGTTTTTT. It translates to CASSETGVEDEKLFF.